This T cell receptor beta chain was found in a study of blood T cell repertoires in COVID-19. Clones were sequenced by immunoSEQ multiplex PCR, and TCRdb holds only the in-frame ones, with some missing. The repertoire holds almost 85,000 clones, with roughly 89% as singletons. CDR1 and CDR2 from the germline V gene are SGHTA and FQGNSA. This CDR3 spans 13 amino acids. V trimming: 7 bases; J trimming: 7 bases; junction bases outside the gene matches: 7. The gene calls are TRBV7-2 and TRBJ1-1; 9 bases align to TRBD1. This clonotype was sampled from a woman aged 50 to 60 with acute COVID-19. What was sequenced was PBMCs or T cells enriched from blood (not recorded which). The CDR3 DNA reads TGTGCCAGCACCCACACAGGGGGCGGTGAAGCTTTCTTT. It encodes CASTHTGGGEAFF.